The clone carrying this T cell receptor (beta chain) was counted many times. Time point: after trial treatment. Treatment of the sample: LDRT plus nivolumab, ipilimumab, low-dose cyclophosphamide and aspirin (RACIN trial). Donors received nivolumab, ipilimumab, aspirin, low-dose cyclophosphamide and low-dose radiotherapy. V shed 6 bases, J shed 4 bases, and the junction held 8 bases outside the gene matches. The CDR3 sequence is 16 residues long. Germline V gene sequence: CDR1 SGHTA, CDR2 FQGNSA. Alpha- and beta-chain coverage of first-strand cDNA came from TRAV- and TRBV-specific primers. PCR amplification of the TCRs was performed with Phusion for approximately 20 PCR cycles, and it relied on a constant-region primer together with a V-primer adapter. MiXCR, run by TCRdb on the reads, gives a single entry per CDR3 protein. The repertoire includes 85,000 to 95,000 distinct CDR3 sequences, 20% to 25% of them detected once, and over 10% sits in the top ten.

The data are from a study of low-dose radiotherapy and immunotherapy resistance in tumors. Study overall: Intravenous administration to patients comprised nivolumab at 240 mg every two weeks and ipilimumab at 1 mg/kg every six weeks.

Source: PBMCs, taken after low-dose radiotherapy plus immunotherapy. This receptor was identified in a female donor with ovarian cancer. The chain uses TRBV7-2 and TRBJ2-2; 10 bases are shared with TRBD1. Here the CDR3 DNA reads TGTGCCAGCAGGGGGCTCGGGACAGGGGCCACCGGGGAGCTGTTTTTT. This translates into CASRGLGTGATGELFF.